The clone carrying this TCR beta chain was found many times. The sample comes from a study of molecular identifiers for immune sequencing clone quantification. Study summary: Four portions were sequenced after RNA from around 20,000 or 100,000 naive CD8 cells was split five ways in replicates.

The germline V gene has CDR1 MNHEY and CDR2 SVGEGT. The ends lost 6 bases at V and 0 bases at J; junction bases unmatched: 11. CDR3 size: 17 residues. TCRdb re-derived calls from the PCR reads in MiXCR, one entry per CDR3 protein. The table records some 580,000 distinct CDR3 sequences, roughly 25% of them present only once. The chain employs TRBV6-2 or TRBV6-3 and TRBJ1-1; 9 bases map to TRBD1. Sequencing was carried out using naive CD8+ T cells from blood, with Jurkat cell RNA spiked in. Subset denoted: FACS-sorted CD8+CD4-CCR7+CD45RA+ naive T cells. This TCR was sampled from a human donor in good health. Some libraries in this study had Jurkat cell RNA spiked in. CDR3 sequence reads: CASRPLPGQGLNTEAFF. CDR3 sequence (DNA): TGTGCCAGCAGACCCCTCCCGGGACAGGGATTGAACACTGAAGCTTTCTTT.